This T cell receptor (beta chain) was retrieved from a study of blood T cell repertoires in COVID-19. Overall study: Specimens from acute and convalescent COVID-19 originated in the United States, Italy and Spain. T cells, B-cell-depleted T cells, or PBMCs provided the cDNA or gDNA that served as material.

The protocol was immunoSEQ multiplex PCR, while the TCRdb copy is restricted to in-frame clones and leaves out a portion. This sample has more than 95,000 clones, with 85% to 90% found just once. This CDR3 comprises 15 residues. CDR1 LGHDT and CDR2 YNNKEL come from the germline V gene (reference sequence). V was cut by 4 bases and J by 3 bases, with 13 bases left in between. The receptor's source is a human donor in a cohort sampled during active COVID-19. The V call is TRBV3-1 (or the pseudogene TRBV3-2), the J call TRBJ1-5; maybe TRBD1 (5 bases). What was sequenced was peripheral blood. DNA of the CDR3: TGTGCCAGCAGCCTCCGAACAGGTCCCAATCAGCCCCAGCATTTT. It is translated as CASSLRTGPNQPQHF.